This is a list of T cell receptor beta chains from one sample in a study of T-cell reconstitution after alpha-beta-depleted transplantation in children. TCRdb analysed the PCR reads with MiXCR anew, one entry per CDR3 protein. The sample consists of over 400,000 distinct CDR3 sequences, about 40% of them appearing once. The sequenced sample was PBMCs, obtained before TCRalphabeta/CD19-depleted stem cell transplant. These receptors all come from a girl under 10 years old with aplastic anemia, due to receive a stem cell transplant. CDR3s include the opening cysteine and the closing phenylalanine or tryptophan. D genes are given only for firm matches. Some rows have no size entry. The others give once, few or many, or a class for an expanded clone.

V gene	J gene	clone size	D gene	CDR3 protein	CDR3 DNA
TRBV28	TRBJ2-3	NA	NA	CATRGGGTDTQYF	TGTGCCACAAGAGGGGGGGGCACAGATACGCAGTATTTT
TRBV5-1	TRBJ2-7	NA	NA	CASKDREGPYEQYF	TGCGCCAGTAAGGACAGGGAGGGACCCTACGAGCAGTACTTC
TRBV7-9	TRBJ2-2	once	TRBD2	CASSLGLAGVPGELFF	TGTGCCAGCAGCTTAGGACTAGCGGGAGTCCCCGGGGAGCTGTTTTTT
TRBV20-1	TRBJ1-6	NA	NA	CSVKRPRDANNPRSPLHF	TGCAGTGTCAAGAGGCCCAGGGACGCTAATAACCCTCGTTCACCCCTCCACTTT
TRBV29-1	TRBJ2-1	few	TRBD2	CSVELLAGGRNNEQFF	TGCAGCGTTGAACTACTAGCGGGAGGGAGAAACAATGAGCAGTTCTTC
TRBV12-3/TRBV12-4	TRBJ2-5	NA	NA	CASSIAGLGETQYF	TGTGCCAGCAGTATCGCAGGGTTGGGTGAGACCCAGTACTTC
TRBV20-1	TRBJ2-7	NA	TRBD2	CSAAPGLAGRGHEQYF	TGCAGTGCTGCCCCGGGACTAGCGGGGAGGGGCCACGAGCAGTACTTC
TRBV18	TRBJ1-6	NA	TRBD1	CASSPFRQGGDSPLHF	TGTGCCAGCTCACCCTTTCGACAGGGAGGCGATTCACCCCTCCACTTT
TRBV18	TRBJ1-6	NA	NA	CASSPQGKGSPLHF	TGTGCCAGCTCACCACAGGGGAAGGGGTCACCCCTCCACTTT
TRBV7-2	TRBJ1-3	many	NA	CASSLTPGGASGNTIYF	TGTGCCAGCAGCTTAACCCCTGGGGGGGCTAGTGGAAACACCATATATTTT
TRBV18	TRBJ1-5	once	NA	CASSRARGGQQPQHF	TGTGCCAGCTCACGCGCCCGGGGTGGCCAACAGCCCCAGCATTTT
TRBV7-7	TRBJ2-5	many	TRBD2	CASSPLPGGETQYF	TGTGCTAGCAGCCCCCTCCCGGGAGGAGAGACCCAGTACTTC
TRBV28	TRBJ1-2	many	NA	CASSEHSNYGYTF	TGTGCCAGCAGTGAGCATTCTAACTATGGCTACACCTTC
TRBV25-1	TRBJ2-5	NA	NA	CASEGGETQYF	TGTGCCAGCGAGGGAGGCGAGACCCAGTACTTC
TRBV20-1	TRBJ2-1	NA	TRBD1	CSANRQGRWNEQFF	TGCAGTGCTAACAGACAGGGACGGTGGAATGAGCAGTTCTTC
TRBV7-2	TRBJ1-5	NA	NA	CASSLTPGRQPQHF	TGTGCCAGCAGCTTAACACCAGGGAGACAGCCCCAGCATTTT
TRBV6-4	TRBJ2-3	NA	TRBD2	CASSPWTSGRTDTQYF	TGTGCCAGCAGTCCTTGGACTAGCGGGAGGACAGATACGCAGTATTTT
TRBV15	TRBJ2-5	NA	TRBD2	CATSKTGLAGPGGQETQYF	TGTGCCACCAGCAAAACGGGACTAGCGGGGCCGGGGGGGCAAGAGACCCAGTACTTC
TRBV6-6	TRBJ2-1	once	NA	CASSHPTEQFF	TGTGCCAGCAGCCACCCCACTGAGCAGTTCTTC
TRBV5-1	TRBJ2-7	NA	TRBD2	CASRDQLTSGRREQYF	TGCGCCAGCCGCGACCAACTGACTAGCGGGAGACGAGAGCAGTACTTC
TRBV20-1	TRBJ2-7	many	TRBD1	CSATGTGVYEQYF	TGCAGTGCTACCGGGACAGGGGTCTACGAGCAGTACTTC
TRBV5-1	TRBJ2-1	NA	NA	CASSLARLGPNEQFF	TGCGCCAGCAGCTTGGCGAGACTAGGCCCCAATGAGCAGTTCTTC
TRBV3-1	TRBJ2-5	few	NA	CASSSESWTQYF	TGTGCCAGCAGTTCAGAATCATGGACCCAGTACTTC
TRBV29-1	TRBJ2-6	NA	TRBD1	CSVPGTGAGANVLTF	TGCAGCGTCCCCGGGACAGGGGCCGGGGCCAACGTCCTGACTTTC
TRBV20-1	TRBJ1-6	once	NA	CSARDASQGNNSPLHF	TGCAGTGCTAGAGATGCGTCCCAGGGTAATAATTCACCCCTCCACTTT
TRBV10-3	TRBJ2-3	NA	TRBD2	CAITTTGTSGPGAQYF	TGTGCCATCACCACAACCGGGACTAGCGGGCCGGGGGCGCAGTATTTT
TRBV12-3/TRBV12-4	TRBJ2-5	NA	TRBD1	CASSLLFDRGSASQETQYF	TGTGCCAGCAGTTTACTCTTCGACAGGGGGTCGGCCAGCCAAGAGACCCAGTACTTC
TRBV7-3	TRBJ2-1	NA	TRBD1	CASSPRTGDNEQFF	TGTGCCAGCAGCCCTCGGACAGGGGACAATGAGCAGTTCTTC
TRBV7-2	TRBJ1-5	NA	NA	CASSLVTDEEPQHF	TGTGCCAGCAGCTTAGTGACAGACGAGGAGCCCCAGCATTTT
TRBV6-2/TRBV6-3	TRBJ2-1	few	TRBD1	CASSEGQTHNEQFF	TGTGCCAGCAGTGAGGGACAGACCCACAATGAGCAGTTCTTC
TRBV20-1	TRBJ2-7	NA	TRBD1	CSATRTGNYEQYF	TGCAGTGCTACCCGGACAGGGAACTACGAGCAGTACTTC
TRBV5-1	TRBJ2-7	NA	TRBD1	CASSSEVARDRRSEQYF	TGCGCCAGCAGCTCGGAGGTTGCCCGGGACAGGAGGTCCGAGCAGTACTTC
TRBV7-9	TRBJ1-1	many	NA	CASSAGVNTEAFF	TGTGCCAGCAGCGCCGGAGTGAACACTGAAGCTTTCTTT
TRBV5-4	TRBJ2-5	NA	TRBD2	CASSSTSGRVAETQYF	TGTGCCAGCAGCTCTACAAGCGGGAGGGTTGCAGAGACCCAGTACTTC
TRBV5-1	TRBJ1-1	NA	NA	CASSLALGARGTEAFF	TGCGCCAGCAGCTTGGCCTTAGGGGCGCGGGGCACTGAAGCTTTCTTT
TRBV14	TRBJ2-7	NA	NA	CASSRGWEAPYYEQYF	TGTGCCAGCAGTCGGGGGTGGGAGGCCCCTTACTACGAGCAGTACTTC
TRBV20-1	TRBJ1-4	once	NA	CSAKQSLGKLFF	TGCAGTGCTAAACAGAGCCTGGGGAAACTGTTTTTT
TRBV6-1	TRBJ2-1	NA	TRBD2	CASSPATGGYNEQFF	TGTGCCAGCAGCCCGGCGACGGGAGGTTACAATGAGCAGTTCTTC
TRBV27	TRBJ2-2	NA	NA	CASSFSGTSTNTGELFF	TGTGCCAGCAGTTTCTCCGGGACAAGTACGAACACCGGGGAGCTGTTTTTT
TRBV7-9	TRBJ2-1	NA	NA	CASSLVPRFYNEQFF	TGTGCCAGCAGCTTAGTTCCCAGATTTTACAATGAGCAGTTCTTC
TRBV28	TRBJ2-7	NA	NA	CASSLSAGYRNEQYF	TGTGCCAGCAGTTTATCGGCAGGGTATCGGAACGAGCAGTACTTC
TRBV11-1	TRBJ2-3	few	NA	CASSLAPPLMLRRTDTQYF	TGTGCCAGCAGCTTAGCACCTCCCTTGATGTTGAGAAGGACAGATACGCAGTATTTT
TRBV10-3	TRBJ2-1	few	NA	CAIRENNEQFF	TGTGCCATCCGGGAAAACAATGAGCAGTTCTTC
TRBV12-5	TRBJ2-1	many	NA	CASGLPGLYNEQFF	TGTGCTAGTGGTCTGCCCGGACTCTACAATGAGCAGTTCTTC
TRBV20-1	TRBJ2-7	NA	TRBD2	CSAQSGTSGSHEQYF	TGCAGTGCCCAATCTGGGACTAGCGGGAGCCACGAGCAGTACTTC
TRBV12-3/TRBV12-4	TRBJ2-7	few	TRBD1	CASSYFPGQGGEQYF	TGTGCCAGCAGCTATTTTCCGGGACAGGGGGGCGAGCAGTACTTC
TRBV9	TRBJ1-6	NA	NA	CASSVESQATNNSPLHF	TGTGCCAGCAGCGTAGAGAGCCAGGCCACAAATAATTCACCCCTCCACTTT
TRBV6-5	TRBJ2-7	once	NA	CASSYSPTVPYEQYF	TGTGCCAGCAGTTACTCCCCGACCGTGCCCTACGAGCAGTACTTC
TRBV20-1	TRBJ1-2	NA	NA	CSARDPPGRMGSYGYTF	TGCAGTGCTAGGGACCCACCGGGACGGATGGGATCCTATGGCTACACCTTC
TRBV18	TRBJ1-1	many	TRBD1	CASSPGQGTEAFF	TGTGCCAGCAGCCCCGGACAGGGAACTGAAGCTTTCTTT
TRBV7-3	TRBJ1-2	NA	NA	CASSSGQGSYGYTF	TGTGCCAGCAGCTCGGGACAAGGGTCCTATGGCTACACCTTC
TRBV29-1	TRBJ2-2	few	NA	CSVGRNTGELFF	TGCAGCGTTGGACGGAACACCGGGGAGCTGTTTTTT
TRBV28	TRBJ1-5	NA	TRBD1	CASSLWDRGDFNQPQHF	TGTGCCAGCAGTTTATGGGACAGGGGAGATTTTAATCAGCCCCAGCATTTT
TRBV6-5	TRBJ1-4	NA	NA	CASSYSRSEKLFF	TGTGCCAGCAGTTACTCCCGGAGTGAAAAACTGTTTTTT
TRBV29-1	TRBJ2-4	NA	NA	CSVGGFAGSYF	TGCAGCGTTGGCGGGTTCGCAGGTAGTTACTTC